This T cell receptor (beta chain) was identified in a study of blood T cells in healthy people across ages. Through a sample-barcoded 5' primer and a J-beta primer mix, a second PCR was run for 7 to 11 cycles. TCRdb re-called the 5' RACE reads with MiXCR, one entry per CDR3 protein. Of hundreds of thousands of distinct CDR3 sequences in the sample, approximately 53% were seen once. Germline loops: CDR1 DFQATT, CDR2 SNEGSKA (reference sequence). This CDR3 is built from 13 residues. Details on this clonotype: Its antigen is not known.

Study-wide results and limits: Strong correlation was found linking TCR beta diversity to naive T cell percentage.

The chain employs TRBV20-1 and TRBJ2-5; 8 positions match TRBD2. The sequencing sample was made of blood. The sequence came from a middle-aged man in good health. The CDR3 DNA follows: TGCAGCGCCGTGCGGGGGGTCCAAGAGACCCAGTACTTC. Amino acid sequence: CSAVRGVQETQYF.